The rows below give T cell receptor beta chains drawn from one sample of a study of regulatory T cells in long-lasting Graves disease. Each CDR3 protein gets one entry after TCRdb re-called the multiplex PCR reads with MiXCR. The repertoire holds roughly 500,000 distinct CDR3 sequences, 14% seen once, with approximately 17% in the top ten. The same sample was also used in a study of T cells in Graves' hyperthyroidism and ophthalmopathy.

Sequencing used peripheral blood mononuclear cells (PBMCs), obtained at new diagnosis, from a patient treated with antithyroid drugs. The receptors were gathered from a woman in her forties or fifties with Graves disease. Each CDR3 is given with its conserved first and last residue. Each record gives: V gene, clone size, CDR3 protein. Size is omitted from some rows. Given values are once, few, many or a class for expanded clones.

>TRBV5-5|many
CASSLGQGIDNEQFF
>TRBV7-3|.
CASSLTDTGELFF
>TRBV28|many
CASSLWPVLNNSGREPSTDTQYF
>TRBV25-1|few
CASSGDSFYEQYF
>TRBV5-1|.
CASSLDWGTGVSPLHF
>TRBV5-1|.
CASSLALADYNEQFF
>TRBV6-1|many
CASSEAAALNTEAFF
>TRBV28|many
CASTLAGGSYGYTF
>TRBV18|few
CASSSDRTEAFF
>TRBV27|many
CASSLWGARSSYEQYF
>TRBV12-3/TRBV12-4|many
CASRRGAGGVSFSYNEQFF
>TRBV20-1|.
CSAPGTSGTHEQFF
>TRBV2|many
CASSLLPALVTDTQYF
>TRBV29-1|.
CSVEHPPGLAGDYNEQFF
>TRBV18|few
CASSPLQGALDEQYF
>TRBV2|.
CASNREVTDTQYF
>TRBV9|few
CASSPRVGGTHEQHF
>TRBV20-1|many
CSATPRGAGTEAFF
>TRBV7-3|many
CASRSTGTAYNEQFF
>TRBV30|few
CARETLNRANTGELFF
>TRBV9|many
CASSVNAATSGRALSYNEQFF
>TRBV9|.
CASSVEGSGIAHEQYF
>TRBV11-2|many
CASSLDRYEQYF
>TRBV6-1|many
CASIRDETGVSYEQYF
>TRBV5-1|many
CASSPVMANREQFF
>TRBV28|many
CASSSVGQAAWGVFGKLFF
>TRBV7-6|.
CASSLVDSPGETQYF
>TRBV5-1|.
CVSSLQGANTGELFF
>TRBV11-2|.
CASSLDLVGGNTEAFF
>TRBV9|few
CASSVGTSGGVEQFF
>TRBV19|few
CASRPPGLAGVNEQFF